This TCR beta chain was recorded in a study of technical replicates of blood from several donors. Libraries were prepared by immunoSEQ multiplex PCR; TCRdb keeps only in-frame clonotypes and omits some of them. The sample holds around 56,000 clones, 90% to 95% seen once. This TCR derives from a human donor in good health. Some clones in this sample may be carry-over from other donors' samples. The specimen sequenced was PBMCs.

The CDR3 here is CASSRSGSLNEQFF. The CDR3 nucleotides are TGTGCCAGCAGCCGTAGCGGGAGTCTTAATGAGCAGTTCTTC. The V and J genes are TRBV7-8 and TRBJ2-1; 9 bases align to TRBD2. The CDR3 covers 14 residues. CDR1 and CDR2 (germline): SGHVS, FQNEAQ. V gave up 5 bases and J gave up 7 bases; unmatched junction bases: 6.